The text below deals with one T cell receptor (beta chain). Its antigen is currently unknown. They ran version v3.0 of the immunoSEQ assay at survey level. Method: immunoSEQ multiplex PCR; TCRdb's copy keeps in-frame clones and lacks some. The repertoire consists of around 9,200 clones, with around 79% occurring once and the leading ten covering roughly 25%. The entry originates in a study of long-term antiretroviral therapy in people with HIV. V gave up 0 bases and J gave up 1 base; unmatched junction bases: 1. Germline CDR1 is SGDLS and CDR2 is YYNGEE. This CDR3 has 15 residues. Study-wide findings and caveats: Diversity rose after ART but stayed below transplant donor controls. Collection spanned 2004 to 2017; ART regimens may be less effective than current ones.

Here the sequenced sample was unsorted PBMCs, taken 0.6 years before starting antiretroviral therapy. This sequence was found in a man in his forties with HIV. The gene calls are TRBV9 and TRBJ2-1; 7 bases fit TRBD1. CDR3 nucleotide sequence: TGTGCCAGCAGCGTAGGGGGACAGTCCTACAATGAGCAGTTCTTC. Translated: CASSVGGQSYNEQFF.